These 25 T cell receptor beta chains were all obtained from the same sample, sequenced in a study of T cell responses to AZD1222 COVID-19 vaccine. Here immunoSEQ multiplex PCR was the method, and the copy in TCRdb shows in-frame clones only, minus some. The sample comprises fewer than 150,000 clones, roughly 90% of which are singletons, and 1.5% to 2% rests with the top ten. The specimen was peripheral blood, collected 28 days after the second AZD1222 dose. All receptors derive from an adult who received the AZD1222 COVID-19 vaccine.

The CDR3 sequence: CASSPGAAWGTEAFF. The DNA for the CDR3 is TGTGCCAGCTCACCCGGGGCTGCCTGGGGCACTGAAGCTTTCTTT. V and J are TRBV18 and TRBJ1-1; maybe TRBD1 (5 bases). V lost 3 bases and J lost 4, with 15 bases in between. Per germline, CDR1 KGHSH and CDR2 LQKENI. CDR3 length: 15 amino acids.

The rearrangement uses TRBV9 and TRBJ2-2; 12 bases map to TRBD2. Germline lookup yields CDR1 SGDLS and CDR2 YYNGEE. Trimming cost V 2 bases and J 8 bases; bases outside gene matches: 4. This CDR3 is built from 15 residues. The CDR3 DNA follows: TGTGCCAGCAGCGTTAGACTAGCGGGAGCTGGGGAGCTGTTTTTT. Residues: CASSVRLAGAGELFF.

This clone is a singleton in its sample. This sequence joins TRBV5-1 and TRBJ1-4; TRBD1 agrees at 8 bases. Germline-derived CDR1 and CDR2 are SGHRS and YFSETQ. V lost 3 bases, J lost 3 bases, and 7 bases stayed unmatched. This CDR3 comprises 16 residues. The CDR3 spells CASSSTRGQANEKLFF. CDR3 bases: TGCGCCAGCAGCTCGACCAGGGGGCAGGCTAATGAAAAACTGTTTTTT.

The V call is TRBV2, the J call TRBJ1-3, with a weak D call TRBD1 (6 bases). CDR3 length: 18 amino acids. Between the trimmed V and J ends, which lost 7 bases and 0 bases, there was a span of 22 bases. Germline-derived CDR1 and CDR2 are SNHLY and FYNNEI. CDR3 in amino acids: CASTRGPPGRLSGNTIYF. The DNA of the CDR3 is TGTGCCAGCACTCGGGGGCCCCCGGGGAGGCTCTCTGGAAACACCATATATTTT.

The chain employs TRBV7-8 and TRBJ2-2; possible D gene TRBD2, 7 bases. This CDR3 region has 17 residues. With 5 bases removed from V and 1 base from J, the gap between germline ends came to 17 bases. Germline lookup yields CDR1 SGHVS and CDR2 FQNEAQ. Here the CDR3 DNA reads TGTGCCAGCAGCCGCAGGTCGGGGGGCCGGAACACCGGGGAGCTGTTTTTT. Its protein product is CASSRRSGGRNTGELFF.

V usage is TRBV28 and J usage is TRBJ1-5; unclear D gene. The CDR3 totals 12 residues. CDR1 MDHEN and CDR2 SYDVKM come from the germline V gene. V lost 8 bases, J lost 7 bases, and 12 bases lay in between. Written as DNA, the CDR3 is TGTGCCAGCGCCTTATCATCCCAGCCCCAGCATTTT. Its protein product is CASALSSQPQHF.

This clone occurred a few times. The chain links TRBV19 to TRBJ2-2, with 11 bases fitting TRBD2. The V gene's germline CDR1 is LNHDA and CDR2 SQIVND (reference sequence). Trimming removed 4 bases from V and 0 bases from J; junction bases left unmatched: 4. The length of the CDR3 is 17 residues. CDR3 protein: CASSTRSGRANTGELFF. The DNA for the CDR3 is TGTGCCAGTAGTACCCGTAGCGGGAGGGCGAACACCGGGGAGCTGTTTTTT.

CDR3 amino acids: CASSLAIAGIEAFF. Written as DNA, the CDR3 is TGTGCCAGCAGCTTAGCCATAGCTGGGATTGAAGCTTTCTTT. V gene TRBV7-2 combines with J gene TRBJ1-1; D uncertain. CDR3 length: 14 residues. The germline gives CDR1 SGHTA, CDR2 FQGNSA. V dropped 0 bases and J dropped 7 bases, with 12 bases sitting between them.

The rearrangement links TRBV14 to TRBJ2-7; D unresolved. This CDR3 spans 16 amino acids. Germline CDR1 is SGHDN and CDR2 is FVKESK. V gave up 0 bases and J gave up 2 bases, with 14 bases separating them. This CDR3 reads CASSQDSLVPPYEQYF. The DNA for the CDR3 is TGTGCCAGCAGCCAAGATTCGCTAGTCCCCCCCTACGAGCAGTACTTC.

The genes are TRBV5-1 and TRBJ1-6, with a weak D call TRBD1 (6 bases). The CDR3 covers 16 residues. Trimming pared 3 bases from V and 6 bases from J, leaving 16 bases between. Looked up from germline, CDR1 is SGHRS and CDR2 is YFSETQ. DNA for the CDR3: TGCGCCAGCAGCTATACAGGGATAGTTTCTAATTCACCCCTCCACTTT. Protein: CASSYTGIVSNSPLHF.

DNA of the CDR3: TGTGCCATCAGTGCGGGACAGGGGGCTGGAAACACCATATATTTT. It encodes CAISAGQGAGNTIYF. The V call is TRBV10-3, the J call TRBJ1-3; 11 bases fit TRBD1. Trimming cost V 4 bases and J 2 bases; bases outside gene matches: 1. The CDR3 sequence is 15 residues long. Germline CDR1 is ENHRY and CDR2 is SYGVKD.

The DNA for the CDR3 is TGCGGGGGAGGGAGGTCCTACGAGCAGTACTTC. It translates to CGGGRSYEQYF. The gene calls are TRBV20-1 and TRBJ2-7; 7 bases align to TRBD2. CDR3 length: 11 amino acids. The germline CDR1 and CDR2 sequences are DFQATT and SNEGSKA (reference sequence).

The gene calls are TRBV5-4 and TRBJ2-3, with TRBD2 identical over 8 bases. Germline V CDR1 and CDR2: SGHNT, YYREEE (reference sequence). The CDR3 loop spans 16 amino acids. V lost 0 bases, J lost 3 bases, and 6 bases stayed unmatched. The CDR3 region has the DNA TGTGCCAGCAGCTTGGCCAGCGGGAGCCTTACAGATACGCAGTATTTT. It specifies CASSLASGSLTDTQYF.

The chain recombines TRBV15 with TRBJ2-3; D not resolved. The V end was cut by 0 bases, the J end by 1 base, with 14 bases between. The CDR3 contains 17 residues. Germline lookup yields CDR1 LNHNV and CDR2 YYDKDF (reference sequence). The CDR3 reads CATSRDGPDGRTDTQYF. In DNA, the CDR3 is TGTGCCACCAGCAGAGATGGCCCGGACGGCCGCACAGATACGCAGTATTTT.

DNA of the CDR3: TGTGCCAGTAGTTCTTCCGACAGGGCCGATGGCTACACCTTC. Encoded protein: CASSSSDRADGYTF. V gene TRBV19 combines with J gene TRBJ1-2; 7 positions match TRBD1. Unmatched junction bases numbered 9, after V lost 5 bases and J lost 6 bases. Germline V gives CDR1 LNHDA, CDR2 SQIVND (reference sequence). The length of the CDR3 is 14 residues.

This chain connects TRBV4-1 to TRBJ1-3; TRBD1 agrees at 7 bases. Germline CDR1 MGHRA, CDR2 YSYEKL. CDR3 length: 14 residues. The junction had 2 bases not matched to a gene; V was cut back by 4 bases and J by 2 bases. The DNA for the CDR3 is TGCGCCAGCAGCCTCGACAGGGCTGGAAACACCATATATTTT. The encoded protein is CASSLDRAGNTIYF.

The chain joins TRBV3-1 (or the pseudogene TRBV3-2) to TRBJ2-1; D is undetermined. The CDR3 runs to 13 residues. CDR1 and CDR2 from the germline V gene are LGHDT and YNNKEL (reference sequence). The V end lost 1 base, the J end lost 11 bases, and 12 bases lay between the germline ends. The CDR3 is CASSQALASQQFF. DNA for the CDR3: TGTGCCAGCAGCCAAGCTTTGGCGTCTCAGCAGTTCTTC.

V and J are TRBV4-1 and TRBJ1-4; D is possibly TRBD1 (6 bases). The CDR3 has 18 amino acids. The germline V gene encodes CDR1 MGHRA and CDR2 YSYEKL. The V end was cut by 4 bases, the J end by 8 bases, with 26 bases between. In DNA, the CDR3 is TGCGCCAGCAGCCCCCCGTGGGACCGACAGGCGAAAGAGGAAAAACTGTTTTTT. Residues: CASSPPWDRQAKEEKLFF.

CDR3 DNA sequence: TGTGCCAGCAGCAAAAGGGGGGGTACCGACAATGAGCAGTTCTTC. It encodes CASSKRGGTDNEQFF. J is TRBJ2-1 and V is TRBV21-1; the table names TRBD2, a call not compared with the DNA. TRBV21-1 is described as a pseudogene. The CDR3 contains 15 residues.

In DNA, the CDR3 is TGTGCCAGTCAAGGGGGCACAGAGACCCAGTACTTC. Translated, it gives CASQGGTETQYF. The rearrangement joins TRBV27 to TRBJ2-5; 7 bases fit TRBD1. Germline trimming cut 9 bases from V and 4 bases from J; bases unmatched to any gene: 5. The CDR3 has 12 amino acids. Per germline, CDR1 MNHEY and CDR2 SMNVEV (reference sequence).

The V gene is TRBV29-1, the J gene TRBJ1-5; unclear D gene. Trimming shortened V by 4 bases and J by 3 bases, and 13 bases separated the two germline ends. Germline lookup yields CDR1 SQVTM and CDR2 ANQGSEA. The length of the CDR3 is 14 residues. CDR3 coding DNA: TGCAGCGTTGCGACGGGTGTCGACAATCAGCCCCAGCATTTT. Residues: CSVATGVDNQPQHF.

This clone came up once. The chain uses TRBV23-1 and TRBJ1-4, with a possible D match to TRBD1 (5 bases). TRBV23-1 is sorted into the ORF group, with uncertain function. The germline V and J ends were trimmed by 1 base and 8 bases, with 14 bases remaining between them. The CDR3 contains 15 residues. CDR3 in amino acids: CASSQFSGICEKLFF. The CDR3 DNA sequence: TGCGCCAGCAGTCAATTTTCAGGGATTTGCGAAAAACTGTTTTTT.

The CDR3 sequence: CASSWGGSVSYGYTF. The CDR3 DNA sequence: TGTGCCAGCAGTTGGGGAGGGAGCGTTAGCTATGGCTACACCTTC. J is TRBJ1-2 and V is TRBV28; D ambiguous. Per the germline V gene, CDR1 is MDHEN and CDR2 is SYDVKM. V shed 4 bases and J shed 4 bases, with 16 bases lying between them. The CDR3 is made up of 15 amino acids.

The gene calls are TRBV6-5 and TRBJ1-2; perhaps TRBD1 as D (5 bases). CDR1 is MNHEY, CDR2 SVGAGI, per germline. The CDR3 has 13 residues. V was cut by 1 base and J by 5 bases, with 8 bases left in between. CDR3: CASSYWGGYGYTF. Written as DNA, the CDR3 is TGTGCCAGCAGTTACTGGGGGGGATATGGCTACACCTTC.

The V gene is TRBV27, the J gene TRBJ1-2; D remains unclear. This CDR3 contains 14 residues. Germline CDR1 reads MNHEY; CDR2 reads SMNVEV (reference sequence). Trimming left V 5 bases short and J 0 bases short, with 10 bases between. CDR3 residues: CASSRSVSNYGYTF. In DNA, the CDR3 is TGTGCCAGCAGTCGGTCGGTTTCTAACTATGGCTACACCTTC.